Listed below are T cell receptor beta chains from one sample, sequenced in a study of T cell clonotyping in hematopoietic cell transplantation. The repertoire was sequenced with immunoSEQ multiplex PCR; TCRdb's copy has only in-frame clones and lacks some. The sample lists 10,000 to 11,000 clones, around 90% seen once, with 30% to 40% in the top ten. The material was PBMCs, obtained 180 days after allogeneic stem cell transplant. These receptor sequences come from a male patient between 60 and 69 years old who had an allogeneic stem cell transplant from an unrelated donor, so the T cells may come from the graft donor. Some clones in this sample may be carry-over from other donors' samples. Both conserved end residues are part of each CDR3. Fields, in order: J gene, clone size, D gene, V gene, CDR3 protein, CDR3 DNA. D genes are given only for firm matches. Expanded clones are given a class, and other clones once, few, many or no size at all.

j_call: TRBJ2-7
clone_size: few
d_call: TRBD2
v_call: TRBV7-2
cdr3_aa: CASSLNWRGGIYEQYF
cdr3_nt: TGTGCCAGCAGCTTAAACTGGCGGGGGGGCATCTACGAGCAGTACTTC

j_call: TRBJ1-2
clone_size: -
d_call: -
v_call: TRBV29-1
cdr3_aa: CSVRAVVDGYTF
cdr3_nt: TGCAGCGTCAGGGCCGTTGTGGATGGCTACACCTTC

j_call: TRBJ2-1
clone_size: -
d_call: -
v_call: TRBV6-6
cdr3_aa: CASTADTSSYNEQFF
cdr3_nt: TGTGCCAGCACTGCGGACACTAGCTCCTACAATGAGCAGTTCTTC

j_call: TRBJ2-1
clone_size: -
d_call: -
v_call: TRBV7-3
cdr3_aa: CASSLTDSRPGQFF
cdr3_nt: TGTGCCAGCAGCTTAACGGACAGCCGGCCGGGGCAGTTCTTC

j_call: TRBJ2-3
clone_size: -
d_call: -
v_call: TRBV7-2
cdr3_aa: CASSWAQRPPATDTQYF
cdr3_nt: TGTGCCAGCAGCTGGGCGCAGAGACCCCCGGCCACAGATACGCAGTATTTT

j_call: TRBJ2-2
clone_size: -
d_call: -
v_call: TRBV27
cdr3_aa: CASSPGTLNTGELFF
cdr3_nt: TGTGCCAGCAGTCCCGGGACTTTGAACACCGGGGAGCTGTTTTTT

j_call: TRBJ1-3
clone_size: -
d_call: -
v_call: TRBV7-2
cdr3_aa: CASSPGTGNTIYF
cdr3_nt: TGTGCCAGCAGCCCGGGTACTGGAAACACCATATATTTT

j_call: TRBJ2-3
clone_size: -
d_call: -
v_call: TRBV5-6
cdr3_aa: CASSLVGYRTDTQYF
cdr3_nt: TGTGCCAGCAGCTTGGTGGGTTATCGCACAGATACGCAGTATTTT

j_call: TRBJ1-1
clone_size: -
d_call: -
v_call: TRBV25-1
cdr3_aa: CASSPGTMNTEAFF
cdr3_nt: TGTGCCAGCTCTCCCGGGACAATGAACACTGAAGCTTTCTTT

j_call: TRBJ2-7
clone_size: -
d_call: -
v_call: TRBV29-1
cdr3_aa: CSAVGGKQYF
cdr3_nt: TGCAGCGCCGTAGGGGGAAAGCAGTACTTC

j_call: TRBJ2-1
clone_size: -
d_call: TRBD1
v_call: TRBV11-2
cdr3_aa: CASSLDLRTGQFF
cdr3_nt: TGTGCCAGCAGCTTAGATCTTCGGACAGGCCAGTTCTTC

j_call: TRBJ1-5
clone_size: -
d_call: TRBD1
v_call: TRBV6-6
cdr3_aa: CASLQGGNQPQHF
cdr3_nt: TGTGCCAGCCTACAGGGGGGCAATCAGCCCCAGCATTTT

j_call: TRBJ2-4
clone_size: once
d_call: -
v_call: TRBV5-4
cdr3_aa: CASSLALGGGTKNIQYF
cdr3_nt: TGTGCCAGCAGCTTGGCCTTGGGGGGCGGTACCAAAAACATTCAGTACTTC

j_call: TRBJ2-5
clone_size: -
d_call: TRBD2
v_call: TRBV9
cdr3_aa: CASNTGGGQETQYF
cdr3_nt: TGTGCCAGCAACACGGGAGGGGGACAAGAGACCCAGTACTTC

j_call: TRBJ1-2
clone_size: -
d_call: TRBD1
v_call: TRBV9
cdr3_aa: CASSAKKDGTGGYYGYTF
cdr3_nt: TGTGCCAGCAGCGCAAAAAAAGACGGGACAGGGGGCTACTATGGCTACACCTTC

j_call: TRBJ2-7
clone_size: -
d_call: TRBD1
v_call: TRBV12-5
cdr3_aa: CASGFPGGEQYF
cdr3_nt: TGTGCTAGTGGTTTCCCAGGGGGCGAGCAGTACTTC

j_call: TRBJ2-2
clone_size: -
d_call: TRBD2
v_call: TRBV2
cdr3_aa: CASSSWGGETNTGELFF
cdr3_nt: TGTGCCAGCAGTAGCTGGGGAGGGGAAACCAACACCGGGGAGCTGTTTTTT

j_call: TRBJ1-1
clone_size: -
d_call: -
v_call: TRBV6-5
cdr3_aa: CASSDWRRNTEAFF
cdr3_nt: TGTGCCAGCAGCGATTGGCGGAGGAACACTGAAGCTTTCTTT

j_call: TRBJ2-7
clone_size: once
d_call: -
v_call: TRBV7-9
cdr3_aa: CASSLAEGDEQYF
cdr3_nt: TGTGCCAGCAGCTTAGCTGAGGGGGACGAGCAGTACTTC

j_call: TRBJ1-4
clone_size: -
d_call: TRBD1
v_call: TRBV15
cdr3_aa: CATSSEIGTGEEKLFF
cdr3_nt: TGTGCCACCAGCAGTGAAATCGGGACAGGGGAAGAAAAACTGTTTTTT

j_call: TRBJ2-7
clone_size: -
d_call: -
v_call: TRBV9
cdr3_aa: CASSQEWGRAYEQYF
cdr3_nt: TGTGCCAGCAGCCAGGAGTGGGGCAGGGCCTACGAGCAGTACTTC

j_call: TRBJ1-2
clone_size: few
d_call: -
v_call: TRBV19
cdr3_aa: CASSPGTSIIHAF
cdr3_nt: TGTGCCAGTAGTCCCGGGACAAGCATTATTCATGCCTTC

j_call: TRBJ1-2
clone_size: few
d_call: -
v_call: TRBV5-6
cdr3_aa: CASSLNRQPNYGYTF
cdr3_nt: TGTGCCAGCAGCTTGAACCGACAGCCGAACTATGGCTACACCTTC

j_call: TRBJ2-3
clone_size: -
d_call: -
v_call: TRBV7-2
cdr3_aa: CASSPFGVTDTQYF
cdr3_nt: TGTGCCAGCAGCCCATTTGGGGTAACAGATACGCAGTATTTT

j_call: TRBJ2-1
clone_size: -
d_call: TRBD1
v_call: TRBV19
cdr3_aa: CASSNPGGSYNEQFF
cdr3_nt: TGTGCCAGTAGTAATCCAGGGGGATCGTACAATGAGCAGTTCTTC

j_call: TRBJ1-4
clone_size: -
d_call: -
v_call: TRBV4-3
cdr3_aa: CASSQDFGAGEKLFF
cdr3_nt: TGCGCCAGCAGCCAAGATTTTGGGGCAGGTGAAAAACTGTTTTTT

j_call: TRBJ2-2
clone_size: -
d_call: -
v_call: TRBV12-5
cdr3_aa: CASGLDPRGAPGELFF
cdr3_nt: TGTGCTAGTGGTTTGGACCCTAGGGGGGCGCCCGGGGAGCTGTTTTTT

j_call: TRBJ1-5
clone_size: large
d_call: -
v_call: TRBV7-9
cdr3_aa: CASTSGGNQPQHF
cdr3_nt: TGTGCCAGCACCTCCGGGGGGAATCAGCCCCAGCATTTT

j_call: TRBJ2-7
clone_size: -
d_call: -
v_call: TRBV5-6
cdr3_aa: CASSTRDLYEQYF
cdr3_nt: TGTGCCAGCAGCACCAGGGACCTCTACGAGCAGTACTTC

j_call: TRBJ2-1
clone_size: -
d_call: TRBD1
v_call: TRBV11-1
cdr3_aa: CASSRDRASYNEQFF
cdr3_nt: TGTGCCAGCAGCCGGGACAGGGCCAGCTACAATGAGCAGTTCTTC

j_call: TRBJ1-6
clone_size: -
d_call: TRBD1
v_call: TRBV7-9
cdr3_aa: CASSLYRGGDSPLHF
cdr3_nt: TGTGCCAGCAGCCTCTACAGGGGAGGGGATTCACCCCTCCACTTT

j_call: TRBJ1-1
clone_size: large
d_call: -
v_call: TRBV9
cdr3_aa: CASSVVSRNTEAFF
cdr3_nt: TGTGCCAGCAGCGTAGTGTCGAGGAACACTGAAGCTTTCTTT

j_call: TRBJ1-1
clone_size: -
d_call: -
v_call: TRBV7-9
cdr3_aa: CASSSTRGSHTEAFF
cdr3_nt: TGTGCCAGCAGCTCGACCAGGGGATCGCACACTGAAGCTTTCTTT

j_call: TRBJ2-7
clone_size: -
d_call: -
v_call: TRBV28
cdr3_aa: CASSLNVWDEQYF
cdr3_nt: TGTGCCAGCAGTTTAAATGTATGGGATGAGCAGTACTTC

j_call: TRBJ2-3
clone_size: -
d_call: -
v_call: TRBV29-1
cdr3_aa: CSVVIDPSFRDTQYF
cdr3_nt: TGCAGCGTTGTAATTGACCCTAGTTTTCGAGATACGCAGTATTTT

j_call: TRBJ2-7
clone_size: -
d_call: TRBD1
v_call: TRBV7-2
cdr3_aa: CASSLATGGEQYF
cdr3_nt: TGTGCCAGCAGCTTAGCGACAGGGGGCGAGCAGTACTTC

j_call: TRBJ2-7
clone_size: -
d_call: -
v_call: TRBV10-3
cdr3_aa: CAISESSTRSEQYF
cdr3_nt: TGTGCCATCAGTGAGTCGTCGACTAGAAGCGAGCAGTACTTC

j_call: TRBJ1-4
clone_size: -
d_call: TRBD1
v_call: TRBV7-9
cdr3_aa: CASSPRGETATNEKLFF
cdr3_nt: TGTGCCAGCAGCCCCAGGGGGGAGACAGCCACTAATGAAAAACTGTTTTTT

j_call: TRBJ1-2
clone_size: -
d_call: -
v_call: TRBV19
cdr3_aa: CASSIRGPNYGYTF
cdr3_nt: TGTGCCAGTAGTATTCGAGGACCGAACTATGGCTACACCTTC